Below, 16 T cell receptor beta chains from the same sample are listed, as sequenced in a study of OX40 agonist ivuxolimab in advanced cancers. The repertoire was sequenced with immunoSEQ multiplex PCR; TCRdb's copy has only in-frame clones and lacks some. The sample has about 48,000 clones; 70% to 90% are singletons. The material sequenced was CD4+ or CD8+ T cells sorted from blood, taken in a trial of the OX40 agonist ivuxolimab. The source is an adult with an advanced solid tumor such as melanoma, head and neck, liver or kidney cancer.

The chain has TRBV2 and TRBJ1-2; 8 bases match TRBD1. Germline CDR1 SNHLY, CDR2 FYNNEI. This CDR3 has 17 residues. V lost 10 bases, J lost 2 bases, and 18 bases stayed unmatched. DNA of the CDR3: TGTGCCACCCCGCCACGGTGGACAGGGTTTAGAAACTATGGCTACACCTTC. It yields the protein CATPPRWTGFRNYGYTF.

Here the CDR3 reads CASSTSHSKTF. The DNA of the CDR3 is TGTGCCAGCTCAACCTCCCACTCGAAGACTTTC. V is TRBV18 and J is TRBJ2-6; no reliable D call. The CDR3 covers 11 residues. The V end lost 5 bases, the J end lost 18 bases, and 14 bases lay between the germline ends. Germline CDR1 and CDR2: KGHSH and LQKENI.

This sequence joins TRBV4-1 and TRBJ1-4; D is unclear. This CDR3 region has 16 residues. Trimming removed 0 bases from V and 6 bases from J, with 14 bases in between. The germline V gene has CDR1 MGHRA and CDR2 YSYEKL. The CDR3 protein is CASSQDGTAADEKLFF. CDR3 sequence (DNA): TGCGCCAGCAGCCAAGATGGTACGGCGGCAGATGAAAAACTGTTTTTT.

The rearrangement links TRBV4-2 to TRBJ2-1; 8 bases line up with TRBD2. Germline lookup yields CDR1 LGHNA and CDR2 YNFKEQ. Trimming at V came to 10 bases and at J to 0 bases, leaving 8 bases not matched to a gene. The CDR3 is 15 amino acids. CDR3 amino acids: CATGEAGVSYNEQFF. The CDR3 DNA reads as TGTGCCACGGGGGAAGCGGGAGTCTCCTACAATGAGCAGTTCTTC.

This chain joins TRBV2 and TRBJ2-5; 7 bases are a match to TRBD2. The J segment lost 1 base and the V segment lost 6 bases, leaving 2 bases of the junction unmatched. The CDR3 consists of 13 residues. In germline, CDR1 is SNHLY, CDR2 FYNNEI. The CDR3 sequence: CASRRGVQETQYF. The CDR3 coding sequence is TGTGCCAGCAGACGGGGGGTCCAAGAGACCCAGTACTTC.

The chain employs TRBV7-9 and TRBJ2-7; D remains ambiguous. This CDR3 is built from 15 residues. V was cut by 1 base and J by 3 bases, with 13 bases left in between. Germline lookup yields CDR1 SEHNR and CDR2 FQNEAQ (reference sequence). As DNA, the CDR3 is TGTGCCAGCAGCTTAGGGCAGGTAGGCCTCTACGAGCAGTACTTC. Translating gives CASSLGQVGLYEQYF. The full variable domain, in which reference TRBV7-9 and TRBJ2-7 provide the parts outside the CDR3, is DTGVSQNPRHKITKRGQNVTFRCDPISEHNRLYWYRQTLGQGPEFLTYFQNEAQLEKSRLLSDRFSAERPKGSFSTLEIQRTEQGDSAMYLCASSLGQVGLYEQYFGPGTRLTVT.

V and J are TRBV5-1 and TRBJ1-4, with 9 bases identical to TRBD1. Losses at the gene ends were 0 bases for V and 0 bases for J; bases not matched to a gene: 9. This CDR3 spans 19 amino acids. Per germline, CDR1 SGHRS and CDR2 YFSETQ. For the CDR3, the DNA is TGCGCCAGCAGCTTGGGGGACAGGGTAGTTGCCTCAACTAATGAAAAACTGTTTTTT. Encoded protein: CASSLGDRVVASTNEKLFF.

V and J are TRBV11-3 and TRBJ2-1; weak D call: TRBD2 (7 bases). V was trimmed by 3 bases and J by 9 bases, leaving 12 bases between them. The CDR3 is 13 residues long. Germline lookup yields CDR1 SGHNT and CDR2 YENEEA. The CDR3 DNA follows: TGTGCCAGCAGCTTGGGGGGGCCGGGTGAGCAGTTCTTC. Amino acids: CASSLGGPGEQFF.

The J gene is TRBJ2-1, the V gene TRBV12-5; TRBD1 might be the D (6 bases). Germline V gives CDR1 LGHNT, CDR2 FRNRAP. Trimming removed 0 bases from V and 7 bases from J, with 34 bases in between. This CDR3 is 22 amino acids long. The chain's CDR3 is CASGLVPGSTGLATPRQNEQFF. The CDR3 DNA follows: TGTGCTAGTGGTTTGGTACCGGGAAGTACAGGGTTGGCCACTCCCCGCCAAAATGAGCAGTTCTTC.

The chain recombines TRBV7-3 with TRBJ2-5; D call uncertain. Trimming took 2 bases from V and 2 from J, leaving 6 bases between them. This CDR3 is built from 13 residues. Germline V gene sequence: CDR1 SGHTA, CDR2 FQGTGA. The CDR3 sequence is CASSLGYQETQYF. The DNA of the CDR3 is TGTGCCAGCAGCTTAGGCTATCAAGAGACCCAGTACTTC.

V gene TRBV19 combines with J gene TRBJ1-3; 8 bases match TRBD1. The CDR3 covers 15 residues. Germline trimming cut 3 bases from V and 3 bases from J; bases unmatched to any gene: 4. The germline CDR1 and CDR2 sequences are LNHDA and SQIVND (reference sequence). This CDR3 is CASSMDRDRGNTIYF. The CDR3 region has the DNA TGTGCCAGTAGTATGGACAGGGATCGTGGAAACACCATATATTTT.

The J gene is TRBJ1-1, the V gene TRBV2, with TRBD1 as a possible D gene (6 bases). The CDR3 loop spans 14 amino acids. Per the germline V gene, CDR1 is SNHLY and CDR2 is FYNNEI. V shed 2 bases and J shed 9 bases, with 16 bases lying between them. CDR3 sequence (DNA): TGTGCCAGCAGTGAACGGGACGGACAGCCAAAAGCTTTCTTT. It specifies CASSERDGQPKAFF.

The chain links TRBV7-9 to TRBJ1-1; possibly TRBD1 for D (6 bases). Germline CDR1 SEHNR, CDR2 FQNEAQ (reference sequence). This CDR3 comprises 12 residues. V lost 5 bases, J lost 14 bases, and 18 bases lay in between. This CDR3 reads CASSLQGHNSFF. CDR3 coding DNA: TGTGCCAGCAGCCTTCAGGGACATAATTCATTCTTT.

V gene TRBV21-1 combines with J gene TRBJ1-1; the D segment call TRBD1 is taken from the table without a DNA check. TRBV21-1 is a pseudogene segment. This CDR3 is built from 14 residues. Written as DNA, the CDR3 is TGTGCCAGCAGCAAAGGAATGGGGCATACCGAAGCTTTCTTT. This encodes CASSKGMGHTEAFF.

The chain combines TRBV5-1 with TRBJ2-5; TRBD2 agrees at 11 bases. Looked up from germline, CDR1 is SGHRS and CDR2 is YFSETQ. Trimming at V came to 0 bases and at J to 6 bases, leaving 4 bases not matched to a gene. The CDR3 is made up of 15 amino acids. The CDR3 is CASSLVAGGSKTQYF. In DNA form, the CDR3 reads TGCGCCAGCAGCTTGGTAGCGGGAGGGTCGAAGACCCAGTACTTC.

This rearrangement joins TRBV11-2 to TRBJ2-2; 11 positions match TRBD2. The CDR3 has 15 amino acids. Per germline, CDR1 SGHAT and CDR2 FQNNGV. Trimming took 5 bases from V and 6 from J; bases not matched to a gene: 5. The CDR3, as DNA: TGTGCCAGCAGCGTAGCGGGGGGGCTATCCGGGGAGCTGTTTTTT. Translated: CASSVAGGLSGELFF.